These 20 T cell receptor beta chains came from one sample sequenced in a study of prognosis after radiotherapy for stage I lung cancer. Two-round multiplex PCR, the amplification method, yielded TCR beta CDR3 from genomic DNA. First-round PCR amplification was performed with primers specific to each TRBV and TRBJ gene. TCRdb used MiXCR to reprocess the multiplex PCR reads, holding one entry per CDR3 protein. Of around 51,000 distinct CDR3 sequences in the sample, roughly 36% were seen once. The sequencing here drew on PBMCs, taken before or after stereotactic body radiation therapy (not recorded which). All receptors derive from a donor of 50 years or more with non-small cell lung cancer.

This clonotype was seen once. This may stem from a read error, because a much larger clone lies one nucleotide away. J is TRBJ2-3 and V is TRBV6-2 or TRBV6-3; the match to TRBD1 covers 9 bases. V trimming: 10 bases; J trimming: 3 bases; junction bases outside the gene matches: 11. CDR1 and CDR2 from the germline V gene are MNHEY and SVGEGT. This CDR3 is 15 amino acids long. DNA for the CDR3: TGTGCCATCACCAACAGGGGGCGCGGGACAGATACGCAGTATTTT. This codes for CAITNRGRGTDTQYF.

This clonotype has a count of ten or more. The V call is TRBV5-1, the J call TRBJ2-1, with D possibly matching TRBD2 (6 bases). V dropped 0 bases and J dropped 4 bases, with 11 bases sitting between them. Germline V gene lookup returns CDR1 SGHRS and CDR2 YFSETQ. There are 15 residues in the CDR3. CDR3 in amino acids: CASSLVPSDYNEQFF. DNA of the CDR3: TGCGCCAGCAGCTTGGTGCCTAGCGATTACAATGAGCAGTTCTTC.

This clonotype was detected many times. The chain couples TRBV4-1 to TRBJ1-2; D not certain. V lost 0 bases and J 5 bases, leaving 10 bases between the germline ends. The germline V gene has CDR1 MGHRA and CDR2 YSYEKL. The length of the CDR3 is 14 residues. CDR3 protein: CASSQEPTGYGYTF. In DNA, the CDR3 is TGCGCCAGCAGCCAAGAGCCCACGGGATATGGCTACACCTTC.

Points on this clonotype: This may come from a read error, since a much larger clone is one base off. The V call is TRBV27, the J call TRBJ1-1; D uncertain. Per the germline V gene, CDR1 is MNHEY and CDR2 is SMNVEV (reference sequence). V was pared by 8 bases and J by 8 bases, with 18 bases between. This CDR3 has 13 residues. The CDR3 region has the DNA TGTGCCAGCGGACGTGACATGGCCAGGGAAGCTTTCTTT. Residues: CASGRDMAREAFF.

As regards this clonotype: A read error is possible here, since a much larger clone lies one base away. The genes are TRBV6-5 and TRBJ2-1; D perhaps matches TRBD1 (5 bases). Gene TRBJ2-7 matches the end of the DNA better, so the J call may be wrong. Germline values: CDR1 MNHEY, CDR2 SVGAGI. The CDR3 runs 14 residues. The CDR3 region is CASSYSRLGHEQYF. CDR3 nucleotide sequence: TGTGCCAGCAGTTACTCGAGATTGGGGCATGAGCAGTACTTC.

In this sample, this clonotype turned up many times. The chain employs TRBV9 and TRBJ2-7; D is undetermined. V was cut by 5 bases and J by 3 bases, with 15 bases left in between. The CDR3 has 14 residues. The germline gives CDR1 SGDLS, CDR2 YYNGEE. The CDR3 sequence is CASRSPGRSYEQYF. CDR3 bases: TGTGCCAGCAGGTCACCGGGCAGGAGCTACGAGCAGTACTTC.

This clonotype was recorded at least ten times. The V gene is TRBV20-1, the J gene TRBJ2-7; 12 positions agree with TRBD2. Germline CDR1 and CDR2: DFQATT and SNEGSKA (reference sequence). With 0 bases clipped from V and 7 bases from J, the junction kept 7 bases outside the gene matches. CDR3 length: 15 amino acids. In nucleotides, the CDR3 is TGCAGTGCTAGAGATGTGCTAGCGGGGGGGAGGGAGCAGTACTTC. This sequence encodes CSARDVLAGGREQYF.

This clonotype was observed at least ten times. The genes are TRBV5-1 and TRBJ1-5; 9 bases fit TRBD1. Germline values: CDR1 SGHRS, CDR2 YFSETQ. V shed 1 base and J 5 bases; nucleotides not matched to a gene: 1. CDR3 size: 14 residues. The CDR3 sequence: CASSLTGGDQPQHF. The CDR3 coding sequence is TGCGCCAGCAGCTTGACAGGGGGCGATCAGCCCCAGCATTTT.

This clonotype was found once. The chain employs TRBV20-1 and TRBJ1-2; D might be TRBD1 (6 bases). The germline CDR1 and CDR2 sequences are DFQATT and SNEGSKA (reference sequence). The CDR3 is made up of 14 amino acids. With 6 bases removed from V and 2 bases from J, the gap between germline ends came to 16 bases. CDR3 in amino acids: CSAPQAGANYGYTF. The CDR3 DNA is TGCAGTGCCCCGCAGGCAGGGGCGAACTATGGCTACACCTTC.

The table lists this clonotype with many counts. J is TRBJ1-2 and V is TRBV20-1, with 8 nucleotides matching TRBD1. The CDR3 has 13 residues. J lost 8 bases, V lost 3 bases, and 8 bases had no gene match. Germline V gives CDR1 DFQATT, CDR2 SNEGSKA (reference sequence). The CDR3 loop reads CSASWTGTGGYTF. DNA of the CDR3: TGCAGTGCTAGCTGGACAGGGACAGGCGGCTACACCTTC.

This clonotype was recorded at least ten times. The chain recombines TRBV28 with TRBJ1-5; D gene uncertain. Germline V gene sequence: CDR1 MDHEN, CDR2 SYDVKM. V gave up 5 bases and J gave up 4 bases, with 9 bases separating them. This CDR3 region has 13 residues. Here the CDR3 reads CASSTDGNQPQHF. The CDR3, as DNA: TGTGCCAGCAGTACTGACGGGAATCAGCCCCAGCATTTT. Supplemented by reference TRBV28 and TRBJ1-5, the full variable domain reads DVKVTQSSRYLVKRTGEKVFLECVQDMDHENMFWYRQDPGLGLRLIYFSYDVKMKEKGDIPEGYSVSREKKERFSLILESASTNQTSMYLCASSTDGNQPQHFGDGTRLSIL.

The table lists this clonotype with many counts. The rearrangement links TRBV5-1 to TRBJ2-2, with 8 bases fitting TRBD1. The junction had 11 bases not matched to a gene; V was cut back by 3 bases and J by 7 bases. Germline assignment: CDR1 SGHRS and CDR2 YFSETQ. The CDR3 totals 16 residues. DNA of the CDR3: TGCGCCAGCAGCTCGTTCGGCAGGGGGCGTGGCGGGGAGCTGTTTTTT. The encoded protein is CASSSFGRGRGGELFF.

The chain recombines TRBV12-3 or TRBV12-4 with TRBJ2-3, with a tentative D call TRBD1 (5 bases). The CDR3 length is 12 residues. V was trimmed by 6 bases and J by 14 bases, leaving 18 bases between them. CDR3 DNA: TGTGCCAGCAGGCTCAATGAGCTGGGGCTGTATTTT. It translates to CASRLNELGLYF.

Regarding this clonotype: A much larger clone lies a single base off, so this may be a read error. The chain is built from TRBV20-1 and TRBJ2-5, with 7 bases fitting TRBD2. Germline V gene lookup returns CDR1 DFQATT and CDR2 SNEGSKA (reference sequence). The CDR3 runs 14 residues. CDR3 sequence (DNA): TGCAGTGCTATCGATTCGGGACTACAAGATACCCAGTACTTC. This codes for CSAIDSGLQDTQYF.

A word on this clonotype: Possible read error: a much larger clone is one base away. The CDR3 coding sequence is TGTGCCATCAGTTATCTCAGGGGTGGCGACACTGAAGCTTTCTTT. It yields the protein CAISYLRGGDTEAFF. The chain uses TRBV6-2 or TRBV6-3 and TRBJ1-1; a weak D match, TRBD1 (6 bases). The CDR3 covers 15 residues. The germline V gene has CDR1 MNHEY and CDR2 SVGEGT.

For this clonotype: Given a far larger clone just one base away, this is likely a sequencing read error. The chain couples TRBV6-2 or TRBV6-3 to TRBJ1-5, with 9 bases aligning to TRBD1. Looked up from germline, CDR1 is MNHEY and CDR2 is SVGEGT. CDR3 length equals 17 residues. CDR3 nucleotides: TGTGCCAGCAGGGAAACAGGGGGCGGAGGTCGTGGTCAGCCCAAGCATTTT. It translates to CASRETGGGGRGQPKHF.

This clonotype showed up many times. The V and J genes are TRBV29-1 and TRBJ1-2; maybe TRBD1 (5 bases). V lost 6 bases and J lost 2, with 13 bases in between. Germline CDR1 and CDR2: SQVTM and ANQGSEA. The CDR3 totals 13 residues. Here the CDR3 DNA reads TGCAGCGTCGGGGGGGGAAGGAACTATGGCTACACCTTC. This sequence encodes CSVGGGRNYGYTF.

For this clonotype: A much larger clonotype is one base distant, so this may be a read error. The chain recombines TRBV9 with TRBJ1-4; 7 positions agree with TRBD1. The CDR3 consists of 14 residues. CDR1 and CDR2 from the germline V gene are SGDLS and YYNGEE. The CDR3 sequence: CAGSVAAGGEKLFF. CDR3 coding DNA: TGTGCCGGCAGCGTAGCGGCAGGGGGGGAAAAACTGTTTTTT.

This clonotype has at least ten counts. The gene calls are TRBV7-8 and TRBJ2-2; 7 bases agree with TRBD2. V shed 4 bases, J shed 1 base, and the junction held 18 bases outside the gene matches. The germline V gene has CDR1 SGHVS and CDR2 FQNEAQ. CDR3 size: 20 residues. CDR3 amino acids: CASSSFIVREGGRNTGELFF. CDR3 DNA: TGTGCCAGCAGCTCATTTATCGTCAGGGAGGGCGGGAGGAACACCGGGGAGCTGTTTTTT.

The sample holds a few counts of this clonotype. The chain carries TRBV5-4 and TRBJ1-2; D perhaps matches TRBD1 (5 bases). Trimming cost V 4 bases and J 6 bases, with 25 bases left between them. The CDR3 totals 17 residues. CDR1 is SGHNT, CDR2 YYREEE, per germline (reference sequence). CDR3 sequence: CASSPPPGPTEGDGYTF. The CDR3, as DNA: TGTGCCAGCAGCCCCCCCCCCGGACCCACGGAAGGGGATGGCTACACCTTC.